A selection of T cell receptor beta chains follows, all from one sample in a study of T cells in localized non-small cell lung cancer. The data were produced by immunoSEQ multiplex PCR, yet TCRdb's version contains in-frame clones alone and is incomplete. The sample lists 40,000 to 50,000 clones; 86% were seen once. Here the sequenced sample was peripheral blood, taken before any cancer treatment. The receptors shown here come from a woman aged 18-49 years with stage III lung adenocarcinoma. Both conserved end residues are part of each CDR3. Each record gives: V gene, CDR3 length, D gene, clone size, J gene, CDR3 protein, CDR3 DNA. The D gene is left open where the match is weak. Part of the rows lack a size; the others show once, few, many or a class for expanded clones.

TRBV7-8	16	TRBD1	-	TRBJ2-5	CASSPRTGGTGETQYF	TGTGCCAGCAGCCCGAGGACAGGGGGGACAGGAGAGACCCAGTACTTC
TRBV7-9	12	-	-	TRBJ1-2	CASSLGSGGYTF	TGTGCCAGCAGCTTAGGGAGCGGGGGCTACACCTTC
TRBV2	13	TRBD1	-	TRBJ1-2	CASSEATGVGYTF	TGTGCCAGCAGTGAGGCGACAGGGGTTGGGTACACCTTC
TRBV19	14	TRBD1	-	TRBJ2-1	CASRDRGQYNEQFF	TGTGCCAGTAGGGACAGGGGGCAATACAATGAGCAGTTCTTC
TRBV11-3	14	-	-	TRBJ2-2	CASSPEGYTGELFF	TGTGCCAGCAGCCCCGAGGGGTACACCGGGGAGCTGTTTTTT
TRBV19	17	TRBD1	-	TRBJ1-5	CASSRQGPFNSNQPQHF	TGTGCCAGTAGTCGACAGGGCCCGTTTAATAGCAATCAGCCCCAGCATTTT
TRBV19	13	-	-	TRBJ2-2	CASTGTNTGELFF	TGTGCCAGTACGGGGACAAACACCGGGGAGCTGTTTTTT
TRBV2	14	-	once	TRBJ1-6	CASSEGRANSPLHF	TGTGCCAGCAGTGAAGGCAGGGCAAATTCACCCCTCCACTTT
TRBV19	16	-	-	TRBJ2-6	CASSILGGTGANVLTF	TGTGCCAGTAGTATTTTAGGAGGTACAGGGGCCAACGTCCTGACTTTC
TRBV29-1	13	-	-	TRBJ2-7	CSAGSGASYEQYF	TGCAGCGCCGGATCTGGGGCCTCCTACGAGCAGTACTTC
TRBV4-2	15	TRBD1	-	TRBJ1-1	CASSQEGTVDTEAFF	TGTGCCAGCAGCCAAGAGGGGACAGTAGACACTGAAGCTTTCTTT
TRBV6-5	13	-	-	TRBJ1-2	CASGGGSSLGYTF	TGTGCCAGCGGTGGGGGAAGTAGTTTGGGCTACACCTTC
TRBV5-5	16	-	-	TRBJ2-1	CASSVYRVSTYNEQFF	TGTGCCAGCAGCGTCTACAGGGTAAGCACCTACAATGAGCAGTTCTTC
TRBV19	14	-	-	TRBJ2-3	CASSITSRTDTQYF	TGTGCCAGTAGTATAACCAGCCGCACAGATACGCAGTATTTT
TRBV7-2	15	-	-	TRBJ2-1	CASSSTGSSYNEQFF	TGTGCCAGCAGCTCGACGGGGAGCTCCTACAATGAGCAGTTCTTC
TRBV30	14	-	-	TRBJ2-5	CAWSSRNQQETQYF	TGTGCCTGGAGTAGCCGAAATCAGCAAGAGACCCAGTACTTC
TRBV18	15	TRBD1	-	TRBJ1-1	CASSETGGSNTEAFF	TGTGCCAGCTCAGAGACAGGGGGCTCGAACACTGAAGCTTTCTTT
TRBV6-6	13	TRBD1	-	TRBJ2-3	CASKTGGSDTQYF	TGTGCCAGCAAGACAGGGGGGTCAGATACGCAGTATTTT
TRBV25-1	14	TRBD1	-	TRBJ2-7	CASSSEQGAYEQYF	TGTGCCAGCAGTTCCGAACAGGGGGCCTACGAGCAGTACTTC
TRBV11-2	14	-	-	TRBJ2-5	CASSLVGSQETQYF	TGTGCCAGCAGCTTAGTGGGCAGCCAAGAGACCCAGTACTTC
TRBV6-1	17	-	-	TRBJ2-6	CASSALGGSSGANVLTF	TGTGCCAGCAGTGCCTTGGGTGGGAGCTCTGGGGCCAACGTCCTGACTTTC
TRBV5-4	13	TRBD1	-	TRBJ2-1	CASSQTGGGEQFF	TGTGCCAGCAGCCAGACAGGGGGAGGTGAGCAGTTCTTC
TRBV5-3	16	-	once	TRBJ1-3	CARSPPGEMGGNTIYF	TGTGCCAGAAGCCCTCCCGGCGAAATGGGTGGAAACACCATATATTTT
TRBV7-8	16	-	-	TRBJ2-3	CASSLRRVAALDTQYF	TGTGCCAGCAGCCTCAGGAGAGTAGCGGCCCTAGATACGCAGTATTTT
TRBV4-1	15	-	-	TRBJ2-6	CASSQVVGGANVLTF	TGCGCCAGCAGCCAAGTGGTCGGTGGGGCCAACGTCCTGACTTTC
TRBV11-2	13	-	-	TRBJ2-3	CASSPYGINTQYF	TGTGCCAGCAGCCCCTATGGGATAAATACGCAGTATTTT
TRBV30	15	TRBD2	-	TRBJ2-7	CAWSRPGGGGYEQYF	TGTGCCTGGAGCCGACCCGGGGGGGGAGGATACGAGCAGTACTTC
TRBV4-1	14	-	-	TRBJ1-5	CASSQTFSNQPQHF	TGCGCCAGCAGCCAGACGTTCAGCAATCAGCCCCAGCATTTT
TRBV15	12	-	few	TRBJ1-1	CATSRGYTEAFF	TGTGCCACCAGCAGAGGTTACACTGAAGCTTTCTTT
TRBV2	13	-	-	TRBJ2-3	CASRQGRTDTQYF	TGTGCCAGCAGACAGGGTCGCACAGATACGCAGTATTTT
TRBV6-5	14	TRBD1	once	TRBJ2-7	CASKRQGFSYEQYF	TGTGCCAGCAAACGACAGGGCTTCTCCTACGAGCAGTACTTC
TRBV5-6	12	-	-	TRBJ2-5	CASRVGGETQYF	TGTGCCAGCAGGGTGGGGGGAGAGACCCAGTACTTC
TRBV20-1	11	-	-	TRBJ1-1	CSASVGTEAFF	TGCAGTGCTAGTGTGGGCACTGAAGCTTTCTTT